This T cell receptor (beta chain) was found in a study of vaccination effects on CD4 cells after COVID-19. This clone showed up just a few times. The antigen remains unidentified. Libraries were prepared by immunoSEQ multiplex PCR; TCRdb keeps only in-frame clonotypes and omits some of them. The data show 35,000 to 40,000 clones, over 60% seen once. Before sequencing, viral peptide pools were used by the ViraFEST assay to expand antigen-specific CD4+ T cells. The culture ran for 10 days before CD4+ T cells were isolated. This individual contracted SARS-CoV-2 between March and December 2020, as verified by PCR. Cultivation was performed at approximately 2.1 million PBMC per well with 9 to 10 IU/ml IL-2 and around 10 ug/ml peptides added. The CDR3 is 16 residues long. V was clipped by 5 bases and J by 0 bases; unmatched bases: 8. Per germline, CDR1 SGHVS and CDR2 FQNEAQ.

Sequencing was performed on CD4+ T cells from PBMCs cultured with HCoV-NL63 spike peptides, taken before COVID-19 vaccination. This clonotype was obtained from a human donor who had a prior SARS-CoV-2 infection. The chain recombines TRBV7-8 with TRBJ2-5, with TRBD2 matching over 8 bases. The CDR3 DNA reads TGTGCCAGCAGCCCACCAGCGGGAGCGTACCAAGAGACCCAGTACTTC. It codes for CASSPPAGAYQETQYF.